This is a list of T cell receptor beta chains from one sample in a study of control samples from healthy donors and cancer patients. Some clones are missing from TCRdb's copy, which holds only in-frame ones; the method was immunoSEQ multiplex PCR. The data hold roughly 130,000 clones, with approximately 92% observed a single time. The specimen was blood. Receptors originate from a man in his thirties or forties in good health. CDR3s leave out the opening cysteine and the closing phenylalanine or tryptophan. The D gene is left open where the match is weak. Clone size, where shown, is once, few, many, or a class for clones that have expanded.

abundance: NA; j_gene: TRBJ1-5; v_gene: TRBV19; d_gene: NA; CDR3aa: ASSTTAFNQPQH
abundance: NA; j_gene: TRBJ1-1; v_gene: TRBV20-1; d_gene: NA; CDR3aa: SATRSTEAF
abundance: few; j_gene: TRBJ1-4; v_gene: TRBV12-3/TRBV12-4; d_gene: NA; CDR3aa: ASSYNDEKLF
abundance: NA; j_gene: TRBJ2-1; v_gene: TRBV7-2; d_gene: TRBD2; CDR3aa: ASRPGLVTSKEQF
abundance: NA; j_gene: TRBJ1-1; v_gene: TRBV29-1; d_gene: NA; CDR3aa: SVEGVGPEAF
abundance: NA; j_gene: TRBJ2-7; v_gene: TRBV11-3; d_gene: TRBD1; CDR3aa: ASSRDRVYEQY
abundance: NA; j_gene: TRBJ2-1; v_gene: TRBV7-9; d_gene: TRBD2; CDR3aa: ASSLERETYNEQF
abundance: NA; j_gene: TRBJ1-1; v_gene: TRBV6-5; d_gene: NA; CDR3aa: ASSYSDRNTEAF
abundance: few; j_gene: TRBJ1-2; v_gene: TRBV6-5; d_gene: NA; CDR3aa: ASSTSTGRNYGYT
abundance: once; j_gene: TRBJ1-2; v_gene: TRBV7-8; d_gene: TRBD1; CDR3aa: ASSLTETGPGGGYT
abundance: NA; j_gene: TRBJ1-2; v_gene: TRBV18; d_gene: NA; CDR3aa: ASYRVNYGYT
abundance: NA; j_gene: TRBJ2-7; v_gene: TRBV28; d_gene: TRBD1; CDR3aa: ASSLYDRANHEQY
abundance: once; j_gene: TRBJ2-1; v_gene: TRBV18; d_gene: TRBD2; CDR3aa: ASSTGLAIEQF
abundance: NA; j_gene: TRBJ2-7; v_gene: TRBV19; d_gene: NA; CDR3aa: ASSPLGSYEQY
abundance: NA; j_gene: TRBJ2-7; v_gene: TRBV27; d_gene: TRBD1; CDR3aa: ASSTIGTGGSYEQY
abundance: NA; j_gene: TRBJ2-5; v_gene: TRBV7-8; d_gene: NA; CDR3aa: ASTIVSGETQY
abundance: NA; j_gene: TRBJ2-3; v_gene: TRBV6-4; d_gene: TRBD2; CDR3aa: ASSDSPGRAGDRDTQY
abundance: once; j_gene: TRBJ1-1; v_gene: TRBV5-4; d_gene: NA; CDR3aa: ASSLWVADTEAF
abundance: NA; j_gene: TRBJ2-1; v_gene: TRBV5-6; d_gene: NA; CDR3aa: ASSQTGAGWPYNEQF
abundance: NA; j_gene: TRBJ1-5; v_gene: TRBV3-1/TRBV3-2; d_gene: NA; CDR3aa: ASSRGLNQPQH
abundance: NA; j_gene: TRBJ2-1; v_gene: TRBV10-2; d_gene: TRBD2; CDR3aa: ASSEFPWAAGDNEQF
abundance: NA; j_gene: TRBJ2-1; v_gene: TRBV27; d_gene: NA; CDR3aa: ASSFEFGGDNEQF